A single sample gave rise to the 29 T cell receptor beta chains below, sequenced in a study of blood T cells in healthy people across ages. A second PCR, run for about 7 to 11 cycles, used a sample-barcoded 5' primer plus a J-beta primer mix. From the 5' RACE reads, TCRdb called clonotypes with MiXCR, one entry per CDR3 protein. This sample has about 640,000 distinct CDR3 sequences, with roughly 50% found just once. Sequenced material: blood. The receptors come from a man aged 55 to 70 in good health.

A note on this clonotype: Germline is not matched at one junction end, which may reflect a read error. CDR3 region: CARQGGSGIDAQYF. The CDR3, as DNA: TGTGCCCGCCAGGGGGGCTCCGGCATAGATGCGCAGTATTTT. V is TRBV2 and J is TRBJ2-3; D may be TRBD1 (7 bases). The length of the CDR3 is 14 residues. Per the germline V gene, CDR1 is SNHLY and CDR2 is FYNNEI.

V is TRBV4-2 and J is TRBJ2-5; 12 bases fit TRBD2. Losses at the gene ends were 6 bases for V and 3 bases for J; bases not matched to a gene: 8. Per the germline V gene, CDR1 is LGHNA and CDR2 is YNFKEQ. The CDR3 is 16 residues long. CDR3 DNA sequence: TGTGCCAGCAGTCTTGTCCGGACTAGCGGGGAAGAGACCCAGTACTTC. Protein product: CASSLVRTSGEETQYF.

This chain joins TRBV12-5 and TRBJ2-5; 10 bases are a match to TRBD2. V lost 2 bases, J lost 5 bases, and 5 bases stayed unmatched. The germline gives CDR1 LGHNT, CDR2 FRNRAP. There are 15 residues in the CDR3. The CDR3, as DNA: TGTGCTAGTGGTTTGTACAGCGGGGGGGGCGAGACCCAGTACTTC. Amino acid sequence: CASGLYSGGGETQYF.

The chain is built from TRBV20-1 and TRBJ1-2; D possibly corresponds to TRBD1 (5 bases). Looked up from germline, CDR1 is DFQATT and CDR2 is SNEGSKA (reference sequence). Trimming removed 1 base at V and 2 bases at J, with 20 bases between. The CDR3 extends over 17 amino acids. The CDR3 protein is CSARGLGTSDQNYGYTF. In DNA form, the CDR3 reads TGCAGTGCTAGAGGGCTGGGGACGTCTGATCAAAACTATGGCTACACCTTC.

In its sample, this clonotype was seen a few times. V is TRBV29-1 and J is TRBJ2-7; D is uncertain. Trimming pared 1 base from V and 0 bases from J, leaving 13 bases between. The CDR3 is 15 residues long. CDR1 and CDR2 from the germline V gene are SQVTM and ANQGSEA. The CDR3 nucleotides are TGCAGCGTTGAAGGCGTCGGCCTAAGCTCCTACGAGCAGTACTTC. Protein: CSVEGVGLSSYEQYF.

V and J are TRBV11-3 and TRBJ2-1; 8 nucleotides align to TRBD1. The CDR3 runs 12 residues. Germline V gene lookup returns CDR1 SGHNT and CDR2 YENEEA. With V trimmed by 5 bases and J by 12 bases, 6 bases remained unmatched. CDR3 region: CASSQDGTGQFF. CDR3 bases: TGTGCCAGCAGCCAAGATGGGACAGGGCAGTTCTTC.

This sequence joins TRBV12-3 or TRBV12-4 and TRBJ2-5; 12 nucleotides line up with TRBD2. CDR3 length: 16 residues. Trimming at V came to 5 bases and at J to 11 bases, leaving 15 bases not matched to a gene. The CDR3 loop is CASSPRTSGVYNEQYF. CDR3 DNA sequence: TGTGCCAGCAGTCCACGGACTAGCGGGGTTTACAATGAGCAGTACTTC.

The V gene is TRBV3-1, the J gene TRBJ2-3; TRBD1 is a possible D gene (5 bases). Trimming took 6 bases from V and 7 from J, leaving 14 bases between them. CDR1 is LGHDT, CDR2 YNNKEL, per germline (reference sequence). The CDR3 is 13 amino acids. The CDR3 nucleotides read TGTGCCAGCAGTGGCAGGGCGACGAATACGCAGTATTTT. This translates into CASSGRATNTQYF.

Concerning this clonotype: At one boundary the junction diverges from the germline segment, which might be a read error. The chain recombines TRBV7-9 with TRBJ1-1, with D perhaps matching TRBD1 (5 bases). CDR3 size: 15 residues. The germline V gene has CDR1 SEHNR and CDR2 FQNEAQ (reference sequence). CDR3: CANSPPTGGYTEAFF. The CDR3 nucleotides are TGTGCCAACAGCCCACCGACGGGGGGGTACACTGAAGCTTTCTTT.

The genes are TRBV15 and TRBJ2-1; 7 bases match TRBD2. The V gene's germline CDR1 is LNHNV and CDR2 YYDKDF (reference sequence). With 3 bases clipped from V and 9 bases from J, the junction kept 8 bases outside the gene matches. CDR3 length: 14 residues. The CDR3 sequence is CATSRGGESSEQFF. As DNA, the CDR3 is TGTGCCACCAGCAGGGGGGGGGAAAGCAGTGAGCAGTTCTTC. Looking up the rest from reference TRBV15 and TRBJ2-1 gives the full variable domain: DAMVIQNPRYQVTQFGKPVTLSCSQTLNHNVMYWYQQKSSQAPKLLFHYYDKDFNNEADTPDNFQSRRPNTSFCFLDIRSPGLGDTAMYLCATSRGGESSEQFFGPGTRLTVL.

The chain recombines TRBV10-3 with TRBJ2-1; 9 bases match TRBD1. This CDR3 is 18 amino acids long. Germline trimming cut 6 bases from V and 10 bases from J; bases unmatched to any gene: 22. The germline CDR1 and CDR2 sequences are ENHRY and SYGVKD. For the CDR3, the DNA is TGTGCCATCAGCGGAGGACTAGTAAGGGGGGACAGGGCGTTGGAGCAGTTCTTC. Translated: CAISGGLVRGDRALEQFF.

The chain is built from TRBV19 and TRBJ2-7; no reliable D call. The J call may be faulty, since TRBJ2-5 better matches the DNA end. From germline, CDR1 is LNHDA and CDR2 SQIVND (reference sequence). This CDR3 comprises 14 residues. The CDR3 reads CASSPGGQRETQYF. CDR3 DNA: TGTGCCAGTAGCCCGGGTGGCCAGCGTGAGACCCAGTACTTC.

This chain links TRBV20-1 with TRBJ2-1; 7 bases align to TRBD1. Germline lookup yields CDR1 DFQATT and CDR2 SNEGSKA (reference sequence). The CDR3 consists of 12 residues. V gave up 6 bases and J gave up 13 bases; unmatched junction bases: 12. The CDR3 spells CSARTGRETQFF. CDR3 DNA: TGCAGTGCAAGGACAGGCCGAGAGACCCAGTTCTTC.

This clonotype was seen only a few times. The chain joins TRBV10-1 to TRBJ2-4; weak D call: TRBD1 (6 bases). The V end was cut by 0 bases, the J end by 3 bases, with 9 bases between. The length of the CDR3 is 15 residues. Germline values: CDR1 WNHNN, CDR2 SYGVQD (reference sequence). The CDR3 DNA reads as TGCGCCAGCAGTGAGTCGACGACAGGCAAAAACATTCAGTACTTC. The encoded protein is CASSESTTGKNIQYF.

The chain links TRBV27 to TRBJ1-4, with 10 nucleotides matching TRBD1. CDR1 is MNHEY, CDR2 SMNVEV, per germline (reference sequence). J was trimmed by 2 bases and V by 5 bases; bases with no gene match: 8. This CDR3 has 17 amino acids. As DNA, the CDR3 is TGTGCCAGCAGTCCGGGGACAGGGGTGCCCACTAATGAAAAACTGTTTTTT. Translating it yields CASSPGTGVPTNEKLFF.

The chain has TRBV12-3 or TRBV12-4 and TRBJ2-3, with 13 positions matching TRBD2. V gave up 6 bases and J gave up 4 bases; unmatched junction bases: 4. The CDR3 consists of 15 residues. This CDR3 reads CASRLAGGLADTQYF. For the CDR3, the DNA is TGTGCCAGCAGACTAGCGGGGGGGCTGGCAGATACGCAGTATTTT.

The chain couples TRBV2 to TRBJ1-5; TRBD1 aligns across 8 bases. CDR3 size: 17 residues. V lost 4 bases to trimming and J lost 3 bases; unmatched junction nucleotides: 11. CDR1 is SNHLY, CDR2 FYNNEI, per germline. DNA for the CDR3: TGTGCCAGCAGTGTACCCCCCGGGACAGGCCCCAATCAGCCCCAGCATTTT. It encodes CASSVPPGTGPNQPQHF. The full variable domain, its missing parts supplied by reference TRBV2 and TRBJ1-5, is EPEVTQTPSHQVTQMGQEVILRCVPISNHLYFYWYRQILGQKVEFLVSFYNNEISEKSEIFDDQFSVERPDGSNFTLKIRSTKLEDSAMYFCASSVPPGTGPNQPQHFGDGTRLSIL.

The chain carries TRBV7-2 and TRBJ2-1; 7 bases agree with TRBD1. V lost 3 bases and J lost 6; bases outside the gene matches: 5. Germline-derived CDR1 and CDR2 are SGHTA and FQGNSA. The CDR3 has 14 amino acids. The CDR3 DNA follows: TGTGCCAGCAGCTTCTCAGGGACAGCCAATGAGCAGTTCTTC. Encoded protein: CASSFSGTANEQFF.

The chain combines TRBV5-1 with TRBJ2-4; 10 positions agree with TRBD1. Judging by the DNA end, TRBJ2-7 fits better; the J call may be wrong. Germline V gives CDR1 SGHRS, CDR2 YFSETQ. The CDR3 is 15 residues long. The CDR3 sequence: CASSELGQGAYEQYF. The CDR3 DNA sequence: TGCGCCAGCAGCGAGCTTGGACAGGGGGCCTACGAGCAGTACTTC.

This chain links TRBV20-1 with TRBJ2-1; 10 bases align to TRBD2. The J call is doubtful: the DNA matches TRBJ2-7 better. The CDR3 length is 15 residues. Germline V gene sequence: CDR1 DFQATT, CDR2 SNEGSKA (reference sequence). The CDR3 DNA reads TGCAGTGCTAGGAGCGGGGGGGATGTAGGTAATGAGCAGTACTTC. Translating it yields CSARSGGDVGNEQYF.

CDR3 sequence (DNA): TGCAGTGCAACTCGACAGGGGGCTAAAGGCAATCAGCCCCAGCATTTT. It specifies CSATRQGAKGNQPQHF. V and J are TRBV20-1 and TRBJ1-5; TRBD1 aligns across 10 bases. Germline V lookup: CDR1 DFQATT, CDR2 SNEGSKA (reference sequence). This CDR3 contains 16 residues. J lost 2 bases, V lost 6 bases, and 10 bases had no gene match.

This chain links TRBV7-2 with TRBJ1-2, with 7 bases aligning to TRBD1. The germline CDR1 and CDR2 sequences are SGHTA and FQGNSA. The CDR3 runs to 14 residues. V lost 0 bases and J lost 4; bases outside the gene matches: 2. The CDR3, as DNA: TGTGCCAGCAGCTTAGCTGCAGGGGGCTATGGCTACACCTTC. It encodes CASSLAAGGYGYTF. Full variable domain (rest looked up from reference TRBV7-2 and TRBJ1-2): GAGVSQSPSNKVTEKGKDVELRCDPISGHTALYWYRQSLGQGLEFLIYFQGNSAPDKSGLPSDRFSAERTGGSVSTLTIQRTQQEDSAVYLCASSLAAGGYGYTFGSGTRLTVV.

This chain joins TRBV4-1 and TRBJ1-5; the D gene is possibly TRBD1 (6 bases). CDR3 length: 16 residues. V gave up 0 bases and J gave up 7 bases, with 16 bases separating them. Germline V gives CDR1 MGHRA, CDR2 YSYEKL. This CDR3 reads CASSQDGQGREQPQHF. CDR3 nucleotides: TGCGCCAGCAGCCAAGATGGCCAGGGGAGAGAACAGCCCCAGCATTTT.

This clonotype was detected only a few times. CDR3 in DNA: TGTGCCAGCAGCTCCACGGACCGAACCGGGGAGCTGTTTTTT. It translates to CASSSTDRTGELFF. The chain recombines TRBV11-2 with TRBJ2-2; D gene unclear. Germline V gene data show CDR1 as SGHAT and CDR2 as FQNNGV. The V end lost 4 bases, the J end lost 5 bases, and 11 bases lay between the germline ends. The CDR3 is 14 amino acids.

The J gene is TRBJ1-1, the V gene TRBV6-6, with unresolved D. Per the germline V gene, CDR1 is MNHNY and CDR2 is SVGAGI (reference sequence). This CDR3 has 12 residues. The V end lost 5 bases, the J end lost 1 base, and 5 bases lay between the germline ends. The CDR3 here is CASSKENTEAFF. DNA for the CDR3: TGTGCCAGCAGTAAAGAGAACACTGAAGCTTTCTTT.

This clonotype was observed a few times. V gene TRBV15 combines with J gene TRBJ2-5, with 11 bases aligning to TRBD2. Germline values: CDR1 LNHNV, CDR2 YYDKDF (reference sequence). The CDR3 runs to 17 residues. J was trimmed by 2 bases and V by 1 base; bases with no gene match: 6. The CDR3 DNA sequence: TGTGCCACCAGCAGAGCAGCACTAGCGGGGGTGCAAGAGACCCAGTACTTC. This codes for CATSRAALAGVQETQYF.

This clonotype was counted a single time. The gene calls are TRBV14 and TRBJ2-1; 11 nucleotides match TRBD1. The ends lost 3 bases at V and 7 bases at J; junction bases unmatched: 14. CDR1 SGHDN and CDR2 FVKESK come from the germline V gene. The CDR3 runs 18 residues. The CDR3 region has the DNA TGTGCCAGCAGCCACATTGTCGTTTGGGACAGGGGGATAAATGAGCAGTTCTTC. This codes for CASSHIVVWDRGINEQFF.

The chain carries TRBV29-1 and TRBJ1-1; D not resolved. Germline-derived CDR1 and CDR2 are SQVTM and ANQGSEA. The V and J ends lost 3 bases and 6 bases respectively, with 14 bases between them. CDR3 length equals 13 residues. Written as DNA, the CDR3 is TGCAGCGTTGATAAGGTCCTTCTGGCTGAAGCTTTCTTT. It is translated as CSVDKVLLAEAFF.

The gene calls are TRBV12-3 or TRBV12-4 and TRBJ2-1, with D perhaps being TRBD1 or TRBD2 (6 bases each). The better agreement between TRBJ2-7 and the DNA end casts doubt on the J call. The CDR3 loop spans 15 amino acids. The CDR3 loop reads CASSKTGAGYNEQYF. The DNA of the CDR3 is TGTGCCAGCAGCAAAACGGGGGCCGGCTACAATGAGCAGTACTTC.